This T cell receptor beta chain was recovered during a study of blood T cell repertoires in COVID-19. Turning to the study itself: Donors in the United States, Italy and Spain gave samples during acute or convalescent COVID-19. T cells, B-cell-depleted T cells, or PBMCs provided the cDNA or gDNA that served as material.

This clone appeared a few times. The junction differs from germline at one of its ends, possibly a read error. Per the germline V gene, CDR1 is SQVTM and CDR2 is ANQGSEA. The CDR3 contains 17 residues. Authors' data handling: Reference gene primer amplification yielded estimated nucleated cell counts. Here immunoSEQ multiplex PCR was the method, and the copy in TCRdb shows in-frame clones only, minus some. D and trimming come from the DNA, and the V and J calls and clone size come from that table. The sample comprises 55,000 to 75,000 clones, about 86% of which are singletons, and approximately 3.7% rests with the top ten.

The receptor was isolated from a man aged 50 or older with acute or convalescent COVID-19. The chain joins TRBV29-1 to TRBJ1-1; TRBD1 is a possible D gene (6 bases). The sample was peripheral blood. CDR3 bases: TGCAGCGTTGAAGGGACAACCCTTGATTGGCCCACGGGGACACAGATCTTT. Protein sequence: CSVEGTTLDWPTGTQIF.